This TCR beta chain was recorded in a study of T-cell memory formation after mild COVID-19. Study at large: Clusters of TCRs were largely donor specific.

TCRdb analysed the 5' RACE reads with MiXCR anew, one entry per CDR3 protein. Found here are around 450,000 distinct CDR3 sequences, approximately 25% of them singletons; the top ten hold around 9%. Per the germline V gene, CDR1 is KGHSH and CDR2 is LQKENI. This CDR3 is 17 amino acids long. Unmatched junction bases numbered 7, after V lost 6 bases and J lost 2 bases. The sequenced sample consisted of PBMCs or a T cell subset sorted from them (not recorded which). The TCR comes from an adult woman who had mild COVID-19 (a few samples of this study predate the infection). Cell type and time point are not known. The chain carries TRBV18 and TRBJ2-1, with 13 nucleotides matching TRBD2. Here the CDR3 reads CASSPGTSGETYNEQFF. The CDR3, as DNA: TGTGCCAGCTCGCCCGGGACTAGCGGGGAAACCTACAATGAGCAGTTCTTC.